This T cell receptor (beta chain) originates from a study of shared clonotypes between healthy human individuals. CDR1 and CDR2 from the germline V gene are MGHRA and YSYEKL. The CDR3 runs 17 residues. V was pared by 3 bases and J by 0 bases, with 8 bases of the junction left unmatched. Assay: immunoSEQ multiplex PCR; the TCRdb copy retains only in-frame clones and omits some. The sample holds 2 million to 3 million clones, roughly 93% seen once. The chain has TRBV4-1 and TRBJ2-1, with 7 bases aligning to TRBD1. Sequenced: naive CD4+ T cells from PBMCs. Subset indicated: CD45RA+ positively selected. This receptor was identified in a man between 18 and 35 years old in good health. Some clones in this sample may be carry-over from other donors' samples. The CDR3 spells CASSQIYSGGSYNEQFF. CDR3 DNA: TGCGCCAGCAGCCAGATCTATTCAGGGGGCTCCTACAATGAGCAGTTCTTC.